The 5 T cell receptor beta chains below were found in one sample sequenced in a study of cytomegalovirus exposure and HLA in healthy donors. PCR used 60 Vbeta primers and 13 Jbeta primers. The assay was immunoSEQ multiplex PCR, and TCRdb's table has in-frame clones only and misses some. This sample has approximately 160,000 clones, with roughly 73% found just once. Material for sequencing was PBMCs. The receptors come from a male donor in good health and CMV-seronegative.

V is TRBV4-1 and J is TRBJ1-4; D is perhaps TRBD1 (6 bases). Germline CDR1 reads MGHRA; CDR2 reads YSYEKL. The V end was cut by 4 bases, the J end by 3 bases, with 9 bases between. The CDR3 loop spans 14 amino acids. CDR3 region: CASSLRGSNEKLFF. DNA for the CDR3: TGCGCCAGCAGCCTCAGGGGATCTAATGAAAAACTGTTTTTT.

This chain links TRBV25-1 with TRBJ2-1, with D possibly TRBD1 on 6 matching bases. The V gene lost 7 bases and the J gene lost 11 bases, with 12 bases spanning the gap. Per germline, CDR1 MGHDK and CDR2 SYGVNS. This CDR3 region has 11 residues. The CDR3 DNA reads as TGTGCCAGCATGGTCACAGGGAAGCAGTTCTTC. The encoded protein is CASMVTGKQFF.

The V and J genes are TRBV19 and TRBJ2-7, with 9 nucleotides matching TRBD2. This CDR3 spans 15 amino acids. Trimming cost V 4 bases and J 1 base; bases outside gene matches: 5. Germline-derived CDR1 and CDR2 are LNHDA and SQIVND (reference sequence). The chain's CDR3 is CASSKLAGLSYEQYF. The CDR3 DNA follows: TGTGCCAGTAGTAAGCTAGCGGGGCTTTCCTACGAGCAGTACTTC. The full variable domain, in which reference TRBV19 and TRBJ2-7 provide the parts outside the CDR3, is DGGITQSPKYLFRKEGQNVTLSCEQNLNHDAMYWYRQDPGQGLRLIYYSQIVNDFQKGDIAEGYSVSREKKESFPLTVTSAQKNPTAFYLCASSKLAGLSYEQYFGPGTRLTVT.

The CDR3 region has the DNA TGTGCCAGCAGCTTCATACAGGGTAACTATGGCTACACCTTC. Translation: CASSFIQGNYGYTF. J is TRBJ1-2 and V is TRBV5-6; tentatively, D is TRBD1 (6 bases). CDR1 is SGHDT and CDR2 is YYEEEE in the germline V gene. V lost 2 bases to trimming and J lost 1 base, with 9 bases between them. CDR3 length: 14 amino acids.

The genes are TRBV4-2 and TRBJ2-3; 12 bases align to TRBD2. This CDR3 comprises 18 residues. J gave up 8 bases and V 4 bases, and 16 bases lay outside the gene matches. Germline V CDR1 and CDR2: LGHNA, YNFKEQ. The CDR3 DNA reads TGTGCCAGCAGCCCCCACCGGACTAGCGGGGCAACAGGGGGTACGCAGTATTTT. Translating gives CASSPHRTSGATGGTQYF.